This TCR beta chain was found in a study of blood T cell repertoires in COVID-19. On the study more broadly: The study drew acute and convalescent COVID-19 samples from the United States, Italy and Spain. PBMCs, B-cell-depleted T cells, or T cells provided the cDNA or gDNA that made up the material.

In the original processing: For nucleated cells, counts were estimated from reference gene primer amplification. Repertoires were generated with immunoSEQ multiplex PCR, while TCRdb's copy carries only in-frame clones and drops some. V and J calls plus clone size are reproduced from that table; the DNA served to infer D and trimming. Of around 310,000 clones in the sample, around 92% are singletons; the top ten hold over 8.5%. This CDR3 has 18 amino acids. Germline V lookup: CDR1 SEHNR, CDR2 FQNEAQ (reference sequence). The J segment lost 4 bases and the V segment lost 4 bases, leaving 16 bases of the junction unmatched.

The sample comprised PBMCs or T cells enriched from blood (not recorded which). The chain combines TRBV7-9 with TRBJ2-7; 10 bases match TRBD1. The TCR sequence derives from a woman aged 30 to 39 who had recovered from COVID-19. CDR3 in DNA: TGTGCCAGCAGCTCTACGACAGGGGGCGGCGTGAGAAGGTACGAGCAGTACTTC. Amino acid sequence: CASSSTTGGGVRRYEQYF.